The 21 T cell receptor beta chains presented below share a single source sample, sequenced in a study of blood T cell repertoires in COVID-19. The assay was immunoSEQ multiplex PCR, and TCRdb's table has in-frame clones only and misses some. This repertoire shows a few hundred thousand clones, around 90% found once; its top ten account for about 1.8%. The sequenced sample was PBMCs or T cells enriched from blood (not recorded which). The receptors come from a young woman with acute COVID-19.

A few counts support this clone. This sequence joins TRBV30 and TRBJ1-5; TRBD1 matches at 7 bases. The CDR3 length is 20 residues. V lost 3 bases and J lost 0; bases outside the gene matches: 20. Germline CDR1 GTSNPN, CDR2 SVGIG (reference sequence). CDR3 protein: CAWSFLSGTETPHSNQPQHF. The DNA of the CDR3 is TGTGCCTGGAGCTTCCTTTCCGGGACAGAAACACCACATAGCAATCAGCCCCAGCATTTT.

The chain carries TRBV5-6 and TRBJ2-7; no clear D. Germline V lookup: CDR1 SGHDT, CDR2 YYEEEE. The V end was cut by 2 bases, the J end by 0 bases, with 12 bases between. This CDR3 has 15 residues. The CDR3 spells CASSFKLMSSYEQYF. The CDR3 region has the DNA TGTGCCAGCAGCTTCAAGCTGATGAGCTCCTACGAGCAGTACTTC.

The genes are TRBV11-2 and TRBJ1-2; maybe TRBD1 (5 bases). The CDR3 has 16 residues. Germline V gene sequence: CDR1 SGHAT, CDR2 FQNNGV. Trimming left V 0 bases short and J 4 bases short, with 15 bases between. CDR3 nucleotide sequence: TGTGCCAGCAGCTTAGATCGAACGGGGGTACTCTATGGCTACACCTTC. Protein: CASSLDRTGVLYGYTF.

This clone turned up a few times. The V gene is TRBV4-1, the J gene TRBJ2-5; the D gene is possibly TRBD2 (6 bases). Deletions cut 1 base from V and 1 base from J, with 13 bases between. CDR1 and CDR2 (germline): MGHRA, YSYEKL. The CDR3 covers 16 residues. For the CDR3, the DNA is TGCGCCAGCAGCCAAGCCCCCTCTAGCGTCCAAGAGACCCAGTACTTC. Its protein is CASSQAPSSVQETQYF.

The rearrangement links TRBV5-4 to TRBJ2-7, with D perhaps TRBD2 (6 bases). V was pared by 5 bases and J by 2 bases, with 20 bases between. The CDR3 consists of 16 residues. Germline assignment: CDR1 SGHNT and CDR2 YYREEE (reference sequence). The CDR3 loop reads CASRGEVGGVTYEQYF. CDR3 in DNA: TGTGCCAGCAGGGGTGAGGTTGGCGGGGTGACCTACGAGCAGTACTTC.

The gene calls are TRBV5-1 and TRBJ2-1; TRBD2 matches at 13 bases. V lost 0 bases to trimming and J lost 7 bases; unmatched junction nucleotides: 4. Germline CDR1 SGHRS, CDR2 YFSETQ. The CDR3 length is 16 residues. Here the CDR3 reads CASSLGLAGGQNEQFF. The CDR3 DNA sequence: TGCGCCAGCAGCTTGGGACTAGCGGGAGGTCAAAATGAGCAGTTCTTC.

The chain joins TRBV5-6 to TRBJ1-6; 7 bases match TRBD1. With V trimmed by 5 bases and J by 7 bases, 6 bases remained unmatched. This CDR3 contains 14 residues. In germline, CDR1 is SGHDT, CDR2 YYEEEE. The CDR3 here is CASRGGQLNSPLHF. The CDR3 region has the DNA TGTGCCAGCAGGGGGGGACAGCTAAATTCACCCCTCCACTTT. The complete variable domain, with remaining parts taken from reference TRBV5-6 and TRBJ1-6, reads DAGVTQSPTHLIKTRGQQVTLRCSPKSGHDTVSWYQQALGQGPQFIFQYYEEEERQRGNFPDRFSGHQFPNYSSELNVNALLLGDSALYLCASRGGQLNSPLHFGNGTRLTVT.

The CDR3 loop reads CASSLYIAGPDNEQFF. The CDR3, as DNA: TGTGCCAGCAGCTTATATATAGCGGGACCAGACAATGAGCAGTTCTTC. This chain links TRBV11-2 with TRBJ2-1; 8 nucleotides agree with TRBD2. With V trimmed by 2 bases and J by 5 bases, 8 bases remained unmatched. The CDR3 extends over 16 amino acids. Per germline, CDR1 SGHAT and CDR2 FQNNGV. Drawing the rest from reference TRBV11-2 and TRBJ2-1, the complete variable domain is EAGVAQSPRYKIIEKRQSVAFWCNPISGHATLYWYQQILGQGPKLLIQFQNNGVVDDSQLPKDRFSAERLKGVDSTLKIQPAKLEDSAVYLCASSLYIAGPDNEQFFGPGTRLTVL.

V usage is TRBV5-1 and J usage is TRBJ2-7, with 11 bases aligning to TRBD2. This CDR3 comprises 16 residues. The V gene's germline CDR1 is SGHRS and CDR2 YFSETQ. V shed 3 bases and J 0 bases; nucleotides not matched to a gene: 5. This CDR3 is CASSWTSGLYSYEQYF. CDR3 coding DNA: TGCGCCAGCAGCTGGACTAGCGGGCTATACTCCTACGAGCAGTACTTC.

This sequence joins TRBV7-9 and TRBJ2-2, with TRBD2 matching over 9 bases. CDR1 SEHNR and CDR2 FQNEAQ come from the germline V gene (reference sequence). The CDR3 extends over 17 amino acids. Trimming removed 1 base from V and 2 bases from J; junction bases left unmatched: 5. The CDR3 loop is CASSLVASGTNTGELFF. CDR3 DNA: TGTGCCAGCAGCTTAGTAGCTAGCGGGACTAACACCGGGGAGCTGTTTTTT.

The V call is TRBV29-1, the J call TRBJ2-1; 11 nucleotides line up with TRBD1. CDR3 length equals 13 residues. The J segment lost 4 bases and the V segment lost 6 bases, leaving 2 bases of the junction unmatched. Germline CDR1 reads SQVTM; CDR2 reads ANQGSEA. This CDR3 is CSVGTGGYNEQFF. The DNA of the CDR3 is TGCAGCGTCGGGACAGGGGGTTACAATGAGCAGTTCTTC.

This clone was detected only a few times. In nucleotides, the CDR3 is TGTGCCAGCAGCCAAGTTGGAGGGGGGGGTGGCTACACCTTC. It specifies CASSQVGGGGGYTF. The rearrangement joins TRBV3-1 (or the pseudogene TRBV3-2) to TRBJ1-2; maybe TRBD1 (6 bases). The V and J ends lost 1 base and 7 bases respectively, with 13 bases between them. This CDR3 spans 14 amino acids. Per the germline V gene, CDR1 is LGHDT and CDR2 is YNNKEL (reference sequence).

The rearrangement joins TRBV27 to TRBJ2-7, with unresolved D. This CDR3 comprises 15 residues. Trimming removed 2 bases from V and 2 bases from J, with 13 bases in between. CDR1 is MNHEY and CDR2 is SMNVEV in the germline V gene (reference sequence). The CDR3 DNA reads TGTGCCAGCAGTTTAGGCGGCGAATTCCCCTACGAGCAGTACTTC. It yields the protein CASSLGGEFPYEQYF.

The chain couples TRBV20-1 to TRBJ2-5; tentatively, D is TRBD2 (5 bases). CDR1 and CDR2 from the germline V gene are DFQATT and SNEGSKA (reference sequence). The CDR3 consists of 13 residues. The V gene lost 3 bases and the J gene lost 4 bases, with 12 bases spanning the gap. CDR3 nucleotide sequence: TGCAGTGCTAGTCGGACTCAACCAGAGACCCAGTACTTC. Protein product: CSASRTQPETQYF.

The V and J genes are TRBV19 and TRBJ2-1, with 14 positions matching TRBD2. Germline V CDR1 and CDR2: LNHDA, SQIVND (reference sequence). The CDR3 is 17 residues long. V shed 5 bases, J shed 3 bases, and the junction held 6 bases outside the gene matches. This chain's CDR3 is CASSPWGLAGVYNEQFF. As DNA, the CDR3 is TGTGCCAGTAGTCCGTGGGGACTAGCGGGAGTCTACAATGAGCAGTTCTTC.

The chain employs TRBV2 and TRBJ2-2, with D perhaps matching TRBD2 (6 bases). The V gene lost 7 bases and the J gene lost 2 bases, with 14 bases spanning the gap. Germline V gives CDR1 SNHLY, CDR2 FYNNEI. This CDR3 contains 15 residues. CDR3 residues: CASISGLLNTGELFF. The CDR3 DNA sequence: TGTGCCAGCATTTCAGGACTATTAAACACCGGGGAGCTGTTTTTT. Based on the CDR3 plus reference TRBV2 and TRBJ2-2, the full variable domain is EPEVTQTPSHQVTQMGQEVILRCVPISNHLYFYWYRQILGQKVEFLVSFYNNEISEKSEIFDDQFSVERPDGSNFTLKIRSTKLEDSAMYFCASISGLLNTGELFFGEGSRLTVL.

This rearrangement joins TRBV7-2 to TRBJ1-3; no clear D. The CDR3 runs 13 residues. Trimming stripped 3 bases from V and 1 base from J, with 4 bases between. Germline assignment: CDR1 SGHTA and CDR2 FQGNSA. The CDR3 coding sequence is TGTGCCAGCAGCTTCCGGTCTGGAAACACCATATATTTT. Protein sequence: CASSFRSGNTIYF.

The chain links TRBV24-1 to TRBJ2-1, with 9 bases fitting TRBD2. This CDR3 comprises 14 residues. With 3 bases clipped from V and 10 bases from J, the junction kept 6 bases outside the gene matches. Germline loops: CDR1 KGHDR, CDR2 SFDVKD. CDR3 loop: CATSDPSGAREQFF. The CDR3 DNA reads TGTGCCACCAGTGATCCTAGCGGGGCCCGGGAGCAGTTCTTC.

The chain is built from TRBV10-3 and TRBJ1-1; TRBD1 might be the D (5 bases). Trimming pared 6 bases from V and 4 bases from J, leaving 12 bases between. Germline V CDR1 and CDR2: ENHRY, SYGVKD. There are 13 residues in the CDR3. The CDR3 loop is CAISVGQGTEAFF. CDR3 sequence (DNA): TGTGCCATCAGCGTCGGGCAGGGCACTGAAGCTTTCTTT.

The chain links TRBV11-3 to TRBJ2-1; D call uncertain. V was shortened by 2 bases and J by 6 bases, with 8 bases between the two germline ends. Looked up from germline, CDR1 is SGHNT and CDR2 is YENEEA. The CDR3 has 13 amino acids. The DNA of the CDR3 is TGTGCCAGCAGCTTAACGCAGGTCAATGAGCAGTTCTTC. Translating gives CASSLTQVNEQFF.

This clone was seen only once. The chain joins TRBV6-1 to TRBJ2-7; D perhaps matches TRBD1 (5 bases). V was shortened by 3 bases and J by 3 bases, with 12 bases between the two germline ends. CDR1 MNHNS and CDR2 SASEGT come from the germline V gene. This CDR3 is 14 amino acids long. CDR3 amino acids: CASSDWGVNYEQYF. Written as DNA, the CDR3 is TGTGCCAGCAGTGATTGGGGCGTCAACTACGAGCAGTACTTC.